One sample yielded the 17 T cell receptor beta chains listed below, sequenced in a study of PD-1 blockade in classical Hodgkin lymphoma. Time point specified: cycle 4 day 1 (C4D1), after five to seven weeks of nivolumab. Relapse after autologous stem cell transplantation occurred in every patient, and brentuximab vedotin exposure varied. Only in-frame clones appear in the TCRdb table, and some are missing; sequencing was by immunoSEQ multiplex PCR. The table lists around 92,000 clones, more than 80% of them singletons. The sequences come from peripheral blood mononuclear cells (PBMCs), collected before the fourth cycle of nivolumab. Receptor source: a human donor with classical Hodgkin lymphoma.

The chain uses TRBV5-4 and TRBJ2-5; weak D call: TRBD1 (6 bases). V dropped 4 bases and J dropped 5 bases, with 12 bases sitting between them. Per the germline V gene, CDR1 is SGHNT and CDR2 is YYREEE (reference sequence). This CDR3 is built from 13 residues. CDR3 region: CASSTRQVETQYF. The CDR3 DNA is TGTGCCAGCAGCACCCGACAGGTGGAGACCCAGTACTTC.

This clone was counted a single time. In DNA form, the CDR3 reads TGTGCCAGCAGCTTGGTGGGCGGGGGCCACGAGCAGTACTTC. This codes for CASSLVGGGHEQYF. The V call is TRBV5-4, the J call TRBJ2-7, with D maybe TRBD2 (7 bases). Germline lookup yields CDR1 SGHNT and CDR2 YYREEE (reference sequence). The CDR3 is made up of 14 amino acids. V dropped 0 bases and J dropped 5 bases, with 12 bases sitting between them.

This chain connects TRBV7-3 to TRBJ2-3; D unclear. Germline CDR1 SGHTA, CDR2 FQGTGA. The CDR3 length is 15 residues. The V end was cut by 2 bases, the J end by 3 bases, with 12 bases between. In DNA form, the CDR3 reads TGTGCCAGCAGCTTATCGCTCGAACGGACAGATACGCAGTATTTT. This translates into CASSLSLERTDTQYF.

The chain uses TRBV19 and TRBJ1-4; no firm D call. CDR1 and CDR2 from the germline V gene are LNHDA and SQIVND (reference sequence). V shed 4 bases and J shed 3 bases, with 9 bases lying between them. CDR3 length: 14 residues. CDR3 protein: CASSTRRSNEKLFF. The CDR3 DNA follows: TGTGCCAGTAGTACCCGGAGATCTAATGAAAAACTGTTTTTT.

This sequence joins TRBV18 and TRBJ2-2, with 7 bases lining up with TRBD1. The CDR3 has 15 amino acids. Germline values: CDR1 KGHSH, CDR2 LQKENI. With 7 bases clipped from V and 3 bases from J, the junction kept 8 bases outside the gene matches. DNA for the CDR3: TGTGCCAGCTTGAGGAGACAGGGCGACACCGGGGAGCTGTTTTTT. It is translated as CASLRRQGDTGELFF.

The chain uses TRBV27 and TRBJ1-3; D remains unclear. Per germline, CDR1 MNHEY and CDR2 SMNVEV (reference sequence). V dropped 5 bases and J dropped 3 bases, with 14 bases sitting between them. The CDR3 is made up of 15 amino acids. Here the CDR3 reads CASSQNWGGGNTIYF. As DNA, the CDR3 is TGTGCCAGCAGTCAGAATTGGGGAGGTGGAAACACCATATATTTT.

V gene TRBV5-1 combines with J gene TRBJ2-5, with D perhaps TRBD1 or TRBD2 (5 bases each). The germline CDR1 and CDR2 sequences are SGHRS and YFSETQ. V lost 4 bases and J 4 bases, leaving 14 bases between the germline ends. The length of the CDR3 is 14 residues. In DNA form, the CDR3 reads TGCGCCAGCAGCCCGGGGACCTGGGGAGAGACCCAGTACTTC. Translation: CASSPGTWGETQYF.

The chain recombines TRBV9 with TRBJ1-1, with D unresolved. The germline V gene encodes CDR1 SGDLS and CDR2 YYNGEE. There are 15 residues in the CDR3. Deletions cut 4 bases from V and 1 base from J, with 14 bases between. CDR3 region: CASSPSPFGNTEAFF. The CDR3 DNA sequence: TGTGCCAGCAGCCCCTCGCCGTTTGGGAACACTGAAGCTTTCTTT. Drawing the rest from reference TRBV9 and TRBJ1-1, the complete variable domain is DSGVTQTPKHLITATGQRVTLRCSPRSGDLSVYWYQQSLDQGLQFLIQYYNGEERAKGNILERFSAQQFPDLHSELNLSSLELGDSALYFCASSPSPFGNTEAFFGQGTRLTVV.

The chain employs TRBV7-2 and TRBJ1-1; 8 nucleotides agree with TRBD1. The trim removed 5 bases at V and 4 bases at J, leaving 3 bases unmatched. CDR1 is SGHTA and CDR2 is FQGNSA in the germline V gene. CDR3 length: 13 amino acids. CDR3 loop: CASSATGGTEAFF. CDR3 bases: TGTGCCAGCAGCGCAACAGGGGGCACTGAAGCTTTCTTT.

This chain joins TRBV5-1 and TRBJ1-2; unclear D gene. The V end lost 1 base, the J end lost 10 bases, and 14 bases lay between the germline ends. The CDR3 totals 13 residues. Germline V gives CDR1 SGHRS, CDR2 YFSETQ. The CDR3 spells CASSLSGRLDYTF. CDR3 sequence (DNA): TGCGCCAGCAGCTTGAGCGGGCGGCTTGACTACACCTTC. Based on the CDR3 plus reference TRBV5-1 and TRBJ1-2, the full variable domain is KAGVTQTPRYLIKTRGQQVTLSCSPISGHRSVSWYQQTPGQGLQFLFEYFSETQRNKGNFPGRFSGRQFSNSRSEMNVSTLELGDSALYLCASSLSGRLDYTFGSGTRLTVV.

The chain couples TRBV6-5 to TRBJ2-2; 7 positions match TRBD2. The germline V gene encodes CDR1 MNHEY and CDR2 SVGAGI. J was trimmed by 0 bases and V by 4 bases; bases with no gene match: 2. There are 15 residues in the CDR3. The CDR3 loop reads CASSFLAANTGELFF. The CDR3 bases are TGTGCCAGCAGTTTTCTAGCGGCGAACACCGGGGAGCTGTTTTTT.

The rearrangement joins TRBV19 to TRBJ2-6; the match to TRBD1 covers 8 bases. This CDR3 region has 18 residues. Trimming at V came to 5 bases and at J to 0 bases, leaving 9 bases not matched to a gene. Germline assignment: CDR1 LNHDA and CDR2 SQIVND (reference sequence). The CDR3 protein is CASSLWTGPVSGANVLTF. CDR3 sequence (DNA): TGTGCCAGTAGTCTATGGACAGGGCCTGTCTCTGGGGCCAACGTCCTGACTTTC.

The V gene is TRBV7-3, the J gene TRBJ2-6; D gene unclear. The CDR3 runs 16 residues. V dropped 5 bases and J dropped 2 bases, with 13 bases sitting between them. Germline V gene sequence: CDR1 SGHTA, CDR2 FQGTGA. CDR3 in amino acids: CASSPPSQAGANVLTF. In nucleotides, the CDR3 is TGTGCCAGCAGCCCCCCTTCTCAGGCTGGGGCCAACGTCCTGACTTTC.

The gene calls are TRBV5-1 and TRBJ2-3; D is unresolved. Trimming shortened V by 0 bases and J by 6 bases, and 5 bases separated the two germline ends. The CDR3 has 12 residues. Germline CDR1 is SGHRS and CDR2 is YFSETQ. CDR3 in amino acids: CASSLDVDTQYF. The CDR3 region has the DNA TGCGCCAGCAGCTTGGACGTCGATACGCAGTATTTT.

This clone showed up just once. The CDR3 sequence: CASSLGPPTYEQYF. In nucleotides, the CDR3 is TGCGCCAGCAGCTTGGGGCCTCCTACCTACGAGCAGTACTTC. The chain links TRBV5-1 to TRBJ2-7, with unresolved D. CDR3 length: 14 residues. Germline values: CDR1 SGHRS, CDR2 YFSETQ. Trimming removed 0 bases at V and 2 bases at J, with 9 bases between.

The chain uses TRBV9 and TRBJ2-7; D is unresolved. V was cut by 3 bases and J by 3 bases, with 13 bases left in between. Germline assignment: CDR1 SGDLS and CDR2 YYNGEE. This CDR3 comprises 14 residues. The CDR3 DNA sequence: TGTGCCAGCAGCGCATACAGTACAAACTACGAGCAGTACTTC. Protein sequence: CASSAYSTNYEQYF. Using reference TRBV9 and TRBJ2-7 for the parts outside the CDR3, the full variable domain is DSGVTQTPKHLITATGQRVTLRCSPRSGDLSVYWYQQSLDQGLQFLIQYYNGEERAKGNILERFSAQQFPDLHSELNLSSLELGDSALYFCASSAYSTNYEQYFGPGTRLTVT.

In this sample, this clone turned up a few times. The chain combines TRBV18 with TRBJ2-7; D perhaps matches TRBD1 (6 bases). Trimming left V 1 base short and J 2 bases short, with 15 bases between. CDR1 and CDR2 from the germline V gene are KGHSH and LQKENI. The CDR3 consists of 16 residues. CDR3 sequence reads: CASSPLGQGTTYEQYF. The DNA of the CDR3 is TGTGCCAGCTCACCACTTGGTCAGGGGACGACCTACGAGCAGTACTTC.